The clone carrying this T cell receptor beta chain has only a few counts. These data belong to a study of blood T cell repertoires in COVID-19. Looking at the study overall: The United States, Italy and Spain were the sources of the acute and convalescent COVID-19 samples. T cells, B-cell-depleted T cells, or PBMCs provided the cDNA or gDNA that served as material.

CDR3 length: 13 residues. V lost 7 bases, J lost 7 bases, and 14 bases lay in between. CDR1 and CDR2 from the germline V gene are SGDLS and YYNGEE. The assay was immunoSEQ multiplex PCR, and TCRdb's table has in-frame clones only and misses some. The sample lists under 80,000 clones, approximately 83% occurring once. Input material: peripheral blood. The sequence came from a human donor in a cohort sampled during active COVID-19. The chain joins TRBV9 to TRBJ1-4; no definite D call. The CDR3, as DNA: TGTGCCAGCGGCAGTATGTCGGGTGAAAAACTGTTTTTT. It translates to CASGSMSGEKLFF.